The present TCR beta chain was sequenced within a study of T cell responses to AZD1222 COVID-19 vaccine. The study, taken as a whole, reports: The donor cohort was predominantly white British with a female majority, and clonal diversity may have been underestimated.

Libraries were prepared by immunoSEQ multiplex PCR; TCRdb keeps only in-frame clonotypes and omits some of them. The table has roughly 120,000 clones, around 85% seen once. The germline V gene has CDR1 SGHTA and CDR2 FQGNSA. The length of the CDR3 is 13 residues. V lost 1 base and J 3 bases, leaving 6 bases between the germline ends. For this clone: Its matching antigen is unknown.

The origin of this receptor is an adult in good health. V and J are TRBV7-2 and TRBJ1-1; D not certain. Specimen: peripheral blood, collected on day 0 of AZD1222 vaccination. CDR3 sequence reads: CASSLGGDTEAFF. CDR3 nucleotides: TGTGCCAGCAGCTTAGGCGGAGACACTGAAGCTTTCTTT.